This is a list of T cell receptor beta chains from one sample in a study of cytomegalovirus exposure and HLA in healthy donors. TCRdb's table, derived via immunoSEQ multiplex PCR, lists solely in-frame clones and lacks some. The repertoire holds fewer than 200,000 clones, 75% to 85% seen once, with about 4.7% in the top ten. Sequenced: PBMCs. The receptors shown here come from a man aged 25-45 years in good health and CMV-seronegative. Both conserved end residues are trimmed from each CDR3. The order of the fields is clone size, V gene, CDR3 protein. Clone size is given for some rows only: seen once, a few or many times, or a class if the clone is expanded.

>NA|TRBV19
ASRASGANVLT
>NA|TRBV5-1
ASTADRLGYNEQF
>NA|TRBV7-9
ASSLASSGTSGTNEQF
>few|TRBV6-1
ASSESGGRGSDTQY
>NA|TRBV11-2
ASSPRGGAHSYNEQF
>few|TRBV2
ASSDSRGGYT
>NA|TRBV7-9
ASSPQVSGANVLT
>NA|TRBV7-9
ASSPYTGTDEQF
>NA|TRBV7-9
SSSPPRDGYT
>NA|TRBV7-9
ASSRTSGGAYEQY
>NA|TRBV5-4
ASSLPNTGTDTQY
>NA|TRBV4-1
ASSPSIAGNTIY
>NA|TRBV4-1
ASTPLDDGELF
>few|TRBV27
ASSLSGSVTNEQF
>NA|TRBV7-6
ASSRGHPYEQY
>few|TRBV4-2
ASSLGQGGAEAF
>NA|TRBV27
ASSLYIREGTEAF
>NA|TRBV5-8
ASSLDGAGATYEQY
>NA|TRBV7-8
ASTPGGRSSGNTIY
>NA|TRBV28
ASNLQGANTEAF
>NA|TRBV2
ARELGLAGDQETQY
>NA|TRBV19
ASAGRGNQPQH
>NA|TRBV5-5
ASTPTGGLSQETQY
>few|TRBV28
ASSAPSRGYSPLH
>NA|TRBV4-1
ASGAGVGDNEQF
>NA|TRBV7-9
ASSLSGNTGELF
>NA|TRBV18
ASSPLGTDTEAF
>NA|TRBV5-1
ASNPTGMISYEQY
>NA|TRBV9
ASSVSVRGQSRNEQF